A selection of T cell receptor beta chains follows, all from one sample in a study of human T cells and chemical hapten exposure. TCRdb analysed the RACE reads with MiXCR anew, one entry per CDR3 protein. This table holds some 70,000 distinct CDR3 sequences, about 9.3% found once. The sample here was whole blood, taken in connection with sensitization to the hapten diphenylcyclopropenone (DPC). The receptor set was obtained from a woman aged 45-59 years with alopecia areata. Some clones in this sample may be carry-over from other donors' samples. CDR3s include the opening cysteine and the closing phenylalanine or tryptophan. D genes are given only for firm matches. Part of the rows lack a size; the others show once, few, many or a class for expanded clones.

TRBJ1-5 | many | TRBV29-1 | TRBD1 | TGCAGCGTCGAAACAGGGGGCAATCAGCCCCAGCATTTT | CSVETGGNQPQHF
TRBJ2-1 | NA | TRBV27 | NA | TGTGCCAGCAGTATGACTATCACAAGAGACAATGAGCAGTTCTTC | CASSMTITRDNEQFF
TRBJ2-4 | many | TRBV7-9 | NA | TGTGCCAGCAGCTTACCCCAAAACATTCAGTACTTC | CASSLPQNIQYF
TRBJ2-3 | many | TRBV12-3/TRBV12-4 | TRBD2 | TGTGCCAGCAGACCGGGACTAGCGGGAGTTTCGCAGTATTTT | CASRPGLAGVSQYF
TRBJ2-1 | few | TRBV9 | TRBD2 | TGTGCCAGCAGCGCGGGACTAGCGGGAGGTTATGTAAGTGACAATGAGCAGTTCTTC | CASSAGLAGGYVSDNEQFF
TRBJ2-2 | many | TRBV20-1 | TRBD1 | TGCAGTGCTCATGACAGGGGAAACACCGGGGAGCTGTTTTTT | CSAHDRGNTGELFF
TRBJ2-7 | NA | TRBV27 | TRBD2 | TGTGCCAGCAGTTTAAGGACTAGCGGGACCGCCTACCAGCAGTACTTC | CASSLRTSGTAYQQYF
TRBJ2-3 | NA | TRBV11-2 | NA | TGTGCCAGCAGCTTATTAGTTCGAGGGGCAGATACGCAGTATTTT | CASSLLVRGADTQYF
TRBJ1-3 | few | TRBV6-5 | NA | TGTGCCAGCAGTCCCGCGCTTCTACCTTTCGTGGACGGGGCCTCTGGAAACACCATATATTTT | CASSPALLPFVDGASGNTIYF
TRBJ2-1 | NA | TRBV7-8 | TRBD2 | TGTGCCAGCAGCTTAGTACCGGGACTAGCGGGAGGTGAGCAGTTCTTC | CASSLVPGLAGGEQFF
TRBJ1-2 | many | TRBV11-2 | NA | TGTGCCAGCAGCTCTGGCCGGGGTGGAGGCTATGGCTACACCTTC | CASSSGRGGGYGYTF
TRBJ1-6 | many | TRBV7-6 | NA | TGTGCCAGCAGCTTAGTAGGGAATGGCGTCGTGAATTCACCCCTCCACTTT | CASSLVGNGVVNSPLHF
TRBJ1-3 | few | TRBV3-1 | NA | TGTGCCAGCAGCCCCACTCTGAGGGCCCTCTCTGGAAACACCATATATTTT | CASSPTLRALSGNTIYF
TRBJ1-2 | few | TRBV19 | TRBD1 | TGTGCCAGTACCTCGGGTCCAGGGGGCGTCCATGGCTACACCTTC | CASTSGPGGVHGYTF
TRBJ2-1 | NA | TRBV6-5 | NA | TGTGCCAGCAGTTCCGCGAGGGGGGAGCACTACAATGAGCAGTTCTTC | CASSSARGEHYNEQFF
TRBJ1-2 | NA | TRBV29-1 | TRBD1 | TGCAGCGTTCGACAGGGGGGACATGGCTACACCTTC | CSVRQGGHGYTF
TRBJ2-7 | many | TRBV19 | NA | TGTGCCAGTAGTATGCAAAGCCCGACAGGTAGGAGCTCCTACGAGCAGTACTTC | CASSMQSPTGRSSYEQYF
TRBJ2-2 | NA | TRBV6-1 | TRBD2 | TGTGCCAGCCTACCTAGCGGTCCGAACACCGGGGAGCTGTTTTTT | CASLPSGPNTGELFF
TRBJ2-1 | many | TRBV30 | NA | TGTGCCTGGAGTCTCGGTGTCAACCATGCCTACAATGAGCAGTTCTTC | CAWSLGVNHAYNEQFF
TRBJ2-7 | many | TRBV28 | TRBD1 | TGTGCCAGCAGTTCAACGACAGGGTGGAGATTGGTAGGCCTCCCTTACGAGCAGTACTTC | CASSSTTGWRLVGLPYEQYF
TRBJ1-1 | NA | TRBV29-1 | NA | TGCAGCGTTGAAGATCTCGTCACTGAAGCTTTCTTT | CSVEDLVTEAFF
TRBJ2-1 | NA | TRBV15 | NA | TGTGCCACCAGTTCAGGACAGAAGGCCTACAATGAGCAGTTCTTC | CATSSGQKAYNEQFF
TRBJ1-5 | few | TRBV10-3 | NA | TGTGCCATCAGTGAAGTGCAGAGCAATCAGCCCCAGCATTTT | CAISEVQSNQPQHF
TRBJ2-1 | many | TRBV11-2 | TRBD1 | TGTGCCAGCAGCTTAGATCGGGACAGGGAGCAGTTCTTC | CASSLDRDREQFF
TRBJ2-3 | many | TRBV12-3/TRBV12-4 | NA | TGTGCCAGCAGGGACCTCCTACTAGCAGCAGATACGCAGTATTTT | CASRDLLLAADTQYF
TRBJ1-3 | many | TRBV7-7 | NA | TGTGCTAGCAGCCCATCAACCGTTTCGAACACCATATATTTT | CASSPSTVSNTIYF
TRBJ2-3 | NA | TRBV6-1 | NA | TGTGCCAGCAGTGATCGACCCGGGGCGCAGTATTTT | CASSDRPGAQYF
TRBJ2-7 | few | TRBV12-5 | TRBD2 | TGTGCTAGTGGTTTGGTCCGACTAGCGGGTCCGTCCTACGAGCAGTACTTC | CASGLVRLAGPSYEQYF
TRBJ2-1 | NA | TRBV29-1 | NA | TGCAGCGTTGATCTGGGCCATGAGCAGTTCTTC | CSVDLGHEQFF
TRBJ2-7 | many | TRBV10-1 | NA | TGTGCCAGCTCCACAGGGTCTGGCGAGCAGTACTTC | CASSTGSGEQYF
TRBJ2-1 | NA | TRBV3-1 | NA | TGTGCCAGCAGCCAAGCTCAGGGGTACGGTGAGCAGTTCTTC | CASSQAQGYGEQFF
TRBJ1-1 | many | TRBV11-2 | NA | TGTGCCAGCAGCCCTCCGGGACTCCCATGGCCTATGAACACTGAAGCTTTCTTT | CASSPPGLPWPMNTEAFF
TRBJ1-5 | many | TRBV27 | NA | TGTGCCAGCAGTTCCCAAGGGCAAATGCAGGATAGCAATCAGCCCCAGCATTTT | CASSSQGQMQDSNQPQHF
TRBJ2-1 | few | TRBV11-2 | NA | TGTGCCAGCAGCTTAGAAAGAGTAGCGAGACAGTTCTTC | CASSLERVARQFF